The 5 T cell receptor beta chains in this list originate from one sample, sequenced in a study of T cells in Graves' hyperthyroidism and ophthalmopathy. Template material for amplifying TCR beta CDR3 regions consisted of RNA transcripts. The study used the HTBI primer set for a first-round RT-PCR of the TCR CDR3. MiXCR was run by TCRdb on the multiplex PCR reads, yielding one entry per CDR3 protein. The repertoire holds about 410,000 distinct CDR3 sequences, with about 14% as singletons. The sequencing sample was made of blood. The receptors were sampled from a woman aged 25 to 39 with Graves' ophthalmopathy.

This clonotype has a count of ten or more. This chain joins TRBV28 and TRBJ1-3; D not certain. Trimming pared 5 bases from V and 4 bases from J, leaving 15 bases between. In germline, CDR1 is MDHEN, CDR2 SYDVKM. The length of the CDR3 is 15 residues. The CDR3 protein is CASSVVKGFGNTIYF. Written as DNA, the CDR3 is TGTGCCAGCAGTGTGGTCAAGGGCTTCGGAAACACCATATATTTT.

This clonotype has ten or more counts. This chain uses TRBV28 with TRBJ1-6, with D hard to call. Germline assignment: CDR1 MDHEN and CDR2 SYDVKM. The CDR3 extends over 20 amino acids. V gave up 2 bases and J gave up 2 bases, with 22 bases separating them. The CDR3 bases are TGTGCCAGCAGTTTAACGGCCAGGAAAGTCCCCCACGCCTATAATTCACCCCTCCACTTT. Protein product: CASSLTARKVPHAYNSPLHF.

This clonotype has more than one count but fewer than ten. The gene calls are TRBV14 and TRBJ2-7; D tentatively fits TRBD1 or TRBD2 (5 bases each). The CDR3 is 13 amino acids. V was clipped by 4 bases and J by 7 bases, with 14 bases between them. CDR1 and CDR2 from the germline V gene are SGHDN and FVKESK. The CDR3 loop reads CASSPCRGREQYF. CDR3 DNA sequence: TGTGCCAGCAGCCCCTGCCGGGGCCGGGAGCAGTACTTC.

This clonotype has a count of ten or more. V and J are TRBV11-3 and TRBJ2-2; the D gene is possibly TRBD1 (5 bases). The CDR3 extends over 16 amino acids. V lost 4 bases and J 0 bases, leaving 12 bases between the germline ends. CDR1 is SGHNT and CDR2 is YENEEA in the germline V gene. CDR3 sequence (DNA): TGTGCCAGCAGCTCCCGTAGGGGATCGAACACCGGGGAGCTGTTTTTT. Translation: CASSSRRGSNTGELFF.

This clonotype was seen a single time. One base away lies a much larger clone, so this may be a sequencing read error. The rearrangement uses TRBV27 and TRBJ2-1; 10 bases are a match to TRBD1. From germline, CDR1 is MNHEY and CDR2 SMNVEV (reference sequence). CDR3 length: 15 residues. In DNA, the CDR3 is TGTGCCAGCAGTTTAAAGGGGGACAGGGGCGATGATCAGTTCTTC. Residues: CASSLKGDRGDDQFF.